Each of the 21 T cell receptor beta chains below was sequenced from the same sample in a study of vaccination and CD4 T cells after COVID-19. For these receptors, no antigen is known. Treatment described: approximately 9-day PBMC culture with coronavirus spike peptide pools or control peptides (ViraFEST assay). Ahead of the COVID-19 pandemic (2011-2018), the CD4+ T cells of the unexposed donor were collected. Cultured CD4+ T-cell DNA underwent Oncomine TCR Beta short-read sequencing. TCRdb reanalysed the PCR reads using MiXCR and keeps one entry per CDR3 protein. The data contain several thousand distinct CDR3 sequences, roughly 48% of them singletons. The sample comprised CD4+ T cells from blood, cultured in vitro. The receptors come from a human donor in good health.

This clonotype has only a few counts. The genes are TRBV20-1 and TRBJ2-1, with a tentative D call TRBD2 (5 bases). CDR3 length: 11 amino acids. Germline CDR1 and CDR2: DFQATT and SNEGSKA (reference sequence). In DNA form, the CDR3 reads TGCAGCAGCGGAAATTACAATGAGCAGTTCTTC. Its translation: CSSGNYNEQFF.

This clonotype came up a few times. The V and J genes are TRBV19 and TRBJ1-5; a possible D gene is TRBD1 (6 bases). Between the trimmed V and J ends, which lost 2 bases and 7 bases, there was a span of 12 bases. The CDR3 has 14 residues. Germline-derived CDR1 and CDR2 are LNHDA and SQIVND (reference sequence). The chain's CDR3 is CASSIRGAQQPQHF. In DNA, the CDR3 is TGTGCCAGTAGTATACGGGGGGCTCAGCAGCCCCAGCATTTT. Full variable domain (outside the CDR3, taken from reference TRBV19 and TRBJ1-5): DGGITQSPKYLFRKEGQNVTLSCEQNLNHDAMYWYRQDPGQGLRLIYYSQIVNDFQKGDIAEGYSVSREKKESFPLTVTSAQKNPTAFYLCASSIRGAQQPQHFGDGTRLSIL.

The chain has TRBV6-1 and TRBJ1-5, with a weak D call TRBD1 (5 bases). The CDR3 contains 14 residues. Germline CDR1 is MNHNS and CDR2 is SASEGT. Trimming removed 7 bases at V and 6 bases at J, with 16 bases between. In nucleotides, the CDR3 is TGTGCCAGCACCACTGGGGCTGGAGTTCAGCCCCAGCATTTT. As protein: CASTTGAGVQPQHF.

This clonotype was recorded a few times. This sequence joins TRBV7-2 and TRBJ1-1, with TRBD1 as a possible D gene (5 bases). Trimming pared 5 bases from V and 5 bases from J, leaving 18 bases between. The germline V gene has CDR1 SGHTA and CDR2 FQGNSA. The CDR3 sequence is 15 residues long. CDR3 nucleotide sequence: TGTGCCAGCAGCCAGAAGGCCTCGGGGCGGACTGAAGCTTTCTTT. Its translation: CASSQKASGRTEAFF.

The sample holds a few counts of this clonotype. The V and J genes are TRBV28 and TRBJ1-1; 7 bases line up with TRBD1. Germline V CDR1 and CDR2: MDHEN, SYDVKM. The CDR3 extends over 14 amino acids. With 8 bases clipped from V and 0 bases from J, the junction kept 6 bases outside the gene matches. The CDR3 bases are TGTGCCAGCGCGAAGGGGGCCCTGAACACTGAAGCTTTCTTT. Protein product: CASAKGALNTEAFF.

This rearrangement joins TRBV20-1 to TRBJ2-1, with 9 bases matching TRBD2. Germline lookup yields CDR1 DFQATT and CDR2 SNEGSKA (reference sequence). This CDR3 has 16 residues. V lost 6 bases and J lost 4; bases outside the gene matches: 13. CDR3: CSASPIAGDTYNEQFF. DNA of the CDR3: TGCAGTGCCAGCCCGATAGCGGGGGATACGTACAATGAGCAGTTCTTC.

This sequence joins TRBV11-3 and TRBJ1-1; D is unclear. Germline CDR1 SGHNT, CDR2 YENEEA. The length of the CDR3 is 13 residues. The ends were cut back, 1 base at V and 5 bases at J, with 8 bases in the middle. The CDR3 sequence: CASSLVLTTEAFF. The DNA of the CDR3 is TGTGCCAGCAGCTTAGTGTTAACGACTGAAGCTTTCTTT.

The J gene is TRBJ2-3, the V gene TRBV20-1, with D tentatively TRBD2 (7 bases). Germline CDR1 DFQATT, CDR2 SNEGSKA (reference sequence). This CDR3 comprises 15 residues. V lost 6 bases to trimming and J lost 1 base, with 17 bases between them. CDR3 in amino acids: CSASPRGPRTDTQYF. Here the CDR3 DNA reads TGCAGTGCGAGTCCGCGGGGGCCGCGCACAGATACGCAGTATTTT.

The chain combines TRBV7-9 with TRBJ2-2; TRBD1 might be the D (5 bases). The V end lost 2 bases, the J end lost 1 base, and 11 bases lay between the germline ends. The CDR3 covers 16 residues. The V gene's germline CDR1 is SEHNR and CDR2 FQNEAQ (reference sequence). DNA of the CDR3: TGTGCCAGCAGCTTACAGAGACAGTTGAACACCGGGGAGCTGTTTTTT. It yields the protein CASSLQRQLNTGELFF.

V and J are TRBV11-3 and TRBJ1-1; TRBD1 might be the D (6 bases). CDR1 and CDR2 from the germline V gene are SGHNT and YENEEA. The V end lost 0 bases, the J end lost 5 bases, and 16 bases lay between the germline ends. This CDR3 contains 16 residues. The CDR3 DNA sequence: TGTGCCAGCAGCTTAGATGGTCGGGAGGGACAAACTGAAGCTTTCTTT. Residues: CASSLDGREGQTEAFF.

This clonotype was seen only a few times. The chain recombines TRBV7-8 with TRBJ2-7; 7 nucleotides agree with TRBD2. The CDR3 runs 16 residues. V gave up 7 bases and J gave up 2 bases; unmatched junction bases: 14. Germline assignment: CDR1 SGHVS and CDR2 FQNEAQ. As DNA, the CDR3 is TGTGCCAGCACCACAAAGGGGAGCGGGAATACCTACGAGCAGTACTTC. This codes for CASTTKGSGNTYEQYF.

The table lists this clonotype with a few counts. This chain uses TRBV20-1 with TRBJ1-3; 10 bases line up with TRBD1. CDR3 length: 14 residues. V gave up 5 bases and J gave up 7 bases; unmatched junction bases: 8. Germline V lookup: CDR1 DFQATT, CDR2 SNEGSKA (reference sequence). The CDR3 is CSAGGGQGSNTIYF. CDR3 sequence (DNA): TGCAGTGCTGGAGGGGGACAGGGGAGTAACACCATATATTTT.

V usage is TRBV11-2 and J usage is TRBJ1-5, with TRBD1 as a possible D gene (6 bases). With 0 bases removed from V and 1 base from J, the gap between germline ends came to 7 bases. CDR3 length: 15 residues. In germline, CDR1 is SGHAT, CDR2 FQNNGV. The CDR3: CASSLEGASNQPQHF. CDR3 in DNA: TGTGCCAGCAGCTTAGAGGGGGCGAGCAATCAGCCCCAGCATTTT.

V is TRBV28 and J is TRBJ1-2; D unresolved. The V gene lost 3 bases and the J gene lost 4 bases, with 12 bases spanning the gap. The CDR3 loop spans 14 amino acids. CDR1 and CDR2 (germline): MDHEN, SYDVKM. The CDR3 coding sequence is TGTGCCAGCAGTTTGGGGAGTAGGCGCTATGGCTACACCTTC. Protein: CASSLGSRRYGYTF.

This chain connects TRBV5-1 to TRBJ1-6, with TRBD1 matching 7 bases. The CDR3 contains 15 residues. Germline assignment: CDR1 SGHRS and CDR2 YFSETQ. Losses at the gene ends were 1 base for V and 9 bases for J; bases not matched to a gene: 7. The CDR3 here is CASSLNLDRVSPLHF. CDR3 DNA sequence: TGCGCCAGCAGCTTGAATCTAGACAGGGTTTCACCCCTCCACTTT.

The genes are TRBV21-1 and TRBJ2-3; TRBD1 is taken as the D call from the table, unchecked against the DNA. TRBV21-1 is given as a pseudogene. This CDR3 contains 20 residues. This CDR3 is CASSKAAPIQGMGRTDTQYF. CDR3 DNA sequence: TGTGCCAGCAGCAAAGCCGCCCCAATACAGGGGATGGGGCGCACAGATACGCAGTATTTT.

This clonotype appeared a few times. The chain is built from TRBV10-3 and TRBJ2-5; 14 bases align to TRBD2. V lost 4 bases to trimming and J lost 1 base; unmatched junction nucleotides: 8. This CDR3 has 18 residues. Germline values: CDR1 ENHRY, CDR2 SYGVKD. This chain's CDR3 is CAISGGLAGALSQETQYF. The CDR3 DNA sequence: TGTGCCATCAGTGGGGGACTAGCGGGGGCCCTGAGCCAAGAGACCCAGTACTTC.

The chain links TRBV14 to TRBJ1-2; D is ambiguous. The germline V and J ends were trimmed by 2 bases and 6 bases, with 22 bases remaining between them. CDR3 size: 17 residues. CDR1 and CDR2 from the germline V gene are SGHDN and FVKESK. The DNA for the CDR3 is TGTGCCAGCAGCCAACTGCCGGGCGGCAGGCTGGAGAATGGCTACACCTTC. Amino acid sequence: CASSQLPGGRLENGYTF.

The rearrangement uses TRBV6-1 and TRBJ2-7, with unresolved D. Germline-derived CDR1 and CDR2 are MNHNS and SASEGT. The V gene lost 6 bases and the J gene lost 3 bases, with 18 bases spanning the gap. The CDR3 runs to 15 residues. The CDR3 is CASRSGPARHYEQYF. CDR3 sequence (DNA): TGTGCCAGCAGATCCGGGCCCGCCAGGCACTACGAGCAGTACTTC.

The chain joins TRBV20-1 to TRBJ2-1; D gene unclear. This CDR3 spans 15 amino acids. Trimming left V 2 bases short and J 8 bases short, with 19 bases between. Germline V gene sequence: CDR1 DFQATT, CDR2 SNEGSKA (reference sequence). The chain's CDR3 is CSARYDGRGRHEQFF. For the CDR3, the DNA is TGCAGTGCTAGATACGACGGCCGTGGTAGGCATGAGCAGTTCTTC.

This clonotype appeared once. This chain uses TRBV6-1 with TRBJ1-2, with 7 bases aligning to TRBD1. Germline V gives CDR1 MNHNS, CDR2 SASEGT. This CDR3 comprises 21 residues. The V gene end was trimmed by 4 bases and the J gene end by 0 bases; junction bases not matched to a gene: 23. CDR3 bases: TGTGCCAGCAGTGTGACCCCCAGGGGGACTGCAGGAGGGTCGGCTAACTATGGCTACACCTTC. Translation: CASSVTPRGTAGGSANYGYTF.